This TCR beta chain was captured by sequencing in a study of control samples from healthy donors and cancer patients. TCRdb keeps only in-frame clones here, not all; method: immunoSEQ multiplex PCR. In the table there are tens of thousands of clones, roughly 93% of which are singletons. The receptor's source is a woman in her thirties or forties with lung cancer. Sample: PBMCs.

Here the CDR3 DNA reads TGTGCCAGCGGCCTAGCGGGGGGGCTCCACGAGCAGTACTTC. Amino acid sequence: CASGLAGGLHEQYF. The chain has TRBV27 and TRBJ2-7; 12 bases are a match to TRBD2. The junction had 7 bases not matched to a gene; V was cut back by 8 bases and J by 5 bases. This CDR3 has 14 residues. The germline CDR1 and CDR2 sequences are MNHEY and SMNVEV (reference sequence).